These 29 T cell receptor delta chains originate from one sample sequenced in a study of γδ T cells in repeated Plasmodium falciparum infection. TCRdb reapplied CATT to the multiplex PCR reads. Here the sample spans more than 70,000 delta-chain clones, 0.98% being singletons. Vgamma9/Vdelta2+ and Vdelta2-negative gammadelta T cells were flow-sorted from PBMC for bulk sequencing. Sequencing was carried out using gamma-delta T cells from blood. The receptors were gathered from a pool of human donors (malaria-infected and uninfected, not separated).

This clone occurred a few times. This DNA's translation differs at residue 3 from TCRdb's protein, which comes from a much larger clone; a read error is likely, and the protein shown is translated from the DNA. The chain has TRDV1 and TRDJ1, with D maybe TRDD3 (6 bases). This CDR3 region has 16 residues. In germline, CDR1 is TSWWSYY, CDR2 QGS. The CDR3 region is CAPGNFPRYWVGELIF. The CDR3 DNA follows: TGTGCTCCTGGGAACTTCCCGAGGTACTGGGTTGGGGAACTCATCTTT.

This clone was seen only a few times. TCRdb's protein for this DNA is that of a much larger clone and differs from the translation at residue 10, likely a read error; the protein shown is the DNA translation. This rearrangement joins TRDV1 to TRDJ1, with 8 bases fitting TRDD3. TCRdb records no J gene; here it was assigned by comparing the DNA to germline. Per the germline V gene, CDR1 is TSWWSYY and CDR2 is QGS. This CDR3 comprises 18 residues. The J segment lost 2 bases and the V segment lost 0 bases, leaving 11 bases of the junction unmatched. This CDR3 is CALGELWGTHYGTDKLIF. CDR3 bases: TGTGCTCTTGGGGAACTCTGGGGGACCCATTACGGAACCGATAAACTCATCTTT.

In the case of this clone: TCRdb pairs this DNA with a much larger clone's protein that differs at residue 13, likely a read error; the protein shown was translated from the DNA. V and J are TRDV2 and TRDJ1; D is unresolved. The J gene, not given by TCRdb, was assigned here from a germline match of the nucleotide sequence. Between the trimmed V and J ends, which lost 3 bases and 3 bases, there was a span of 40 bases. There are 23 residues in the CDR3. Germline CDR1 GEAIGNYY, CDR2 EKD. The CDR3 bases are TGTGCCTGTGACCTTCGCCATCTAGAGAATTTACTGAGGGACACACCCCGCTCCGATAAACTCATCTTT. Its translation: CACDLRHLENLLRDTPRSDKLIF.

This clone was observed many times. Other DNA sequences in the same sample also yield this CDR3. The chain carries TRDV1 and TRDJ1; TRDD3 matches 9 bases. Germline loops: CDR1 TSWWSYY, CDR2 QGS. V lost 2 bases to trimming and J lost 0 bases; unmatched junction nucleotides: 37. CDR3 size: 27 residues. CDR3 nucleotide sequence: TGTGCTCTTGGGGAAGTGAGAGTCCGAAAACCAGTACAGCTACTGGGGGAGAAATACTGGGACACCGATAAACTCATCTTT. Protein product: CALGEVRVRKPVQLLGEKYWDTDKLIF.

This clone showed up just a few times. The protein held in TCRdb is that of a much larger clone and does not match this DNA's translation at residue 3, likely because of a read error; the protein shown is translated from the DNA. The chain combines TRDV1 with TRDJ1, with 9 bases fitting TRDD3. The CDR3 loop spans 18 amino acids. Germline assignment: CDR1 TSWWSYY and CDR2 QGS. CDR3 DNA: TGTGCTCGTGGGGGAACGGACGGGGGATACCTCTACACCGATAAACTCATCTTT. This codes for CARGGTDGGYLYTDKLIF.

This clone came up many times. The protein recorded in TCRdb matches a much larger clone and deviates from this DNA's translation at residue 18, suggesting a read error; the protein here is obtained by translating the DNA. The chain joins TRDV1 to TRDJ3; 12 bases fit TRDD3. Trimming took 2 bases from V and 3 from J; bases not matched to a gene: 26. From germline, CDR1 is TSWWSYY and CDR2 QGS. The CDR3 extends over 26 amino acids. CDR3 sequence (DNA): TGTGCTCTTGGGGAATGGCATACCCCATACTGGGGGATACCCGGTTTGGGGGTCTGGGACACCCGACAGATGTTTTTC. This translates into CALGEWHTPYWGIPGLGVWDTRQMFF.

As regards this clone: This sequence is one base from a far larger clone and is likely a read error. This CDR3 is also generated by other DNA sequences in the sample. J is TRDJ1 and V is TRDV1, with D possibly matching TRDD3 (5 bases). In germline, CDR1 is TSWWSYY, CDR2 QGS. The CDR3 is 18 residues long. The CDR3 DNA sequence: TGTGCGCTTGGGGACCAAAGACTTTCTGACTGTAACACCGATAAACTCATCTTT. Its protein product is CALGDQRLSDCNTDKLIF.

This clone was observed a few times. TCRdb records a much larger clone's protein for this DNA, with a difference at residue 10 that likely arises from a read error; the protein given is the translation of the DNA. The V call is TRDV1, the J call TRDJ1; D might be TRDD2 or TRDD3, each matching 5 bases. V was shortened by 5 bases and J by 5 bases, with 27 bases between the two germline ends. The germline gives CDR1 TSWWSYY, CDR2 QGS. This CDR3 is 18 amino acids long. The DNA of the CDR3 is TGTGCTCTTGGGACACTTCCGGGAGGTGAGGGATGGAGGGATAAACTCATCTTT. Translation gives CALGTLPGGEGWRDKLIF.

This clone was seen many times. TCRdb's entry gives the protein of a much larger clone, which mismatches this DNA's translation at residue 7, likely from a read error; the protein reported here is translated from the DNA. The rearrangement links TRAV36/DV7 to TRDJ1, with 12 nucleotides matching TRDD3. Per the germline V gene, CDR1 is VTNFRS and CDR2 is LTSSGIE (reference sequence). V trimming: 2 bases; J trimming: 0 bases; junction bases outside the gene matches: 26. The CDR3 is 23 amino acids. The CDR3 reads CAVEGFVRRNYWGILRYTDKLIF. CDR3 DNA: TGTGCTGTGGAAGGGTTTGTGCGACGAAACTACTGGGGGATACTTAGGTACACCGATAAACTCATCTTT.

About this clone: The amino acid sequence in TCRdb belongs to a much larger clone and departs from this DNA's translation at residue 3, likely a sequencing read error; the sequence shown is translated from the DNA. The CDR3 bases are TGTGCTCCTGGGGGCCTTTACTGGGGGAAGTACACCGATAAACTCATCTTT. It is translated as CAPGGLYWGKYTDKLIF. The chain uses TRDV1 and TRDJ1; 9 bases agree with TRDD3. No J gene is reported in TCRdb; it was inferred here by comparing the DNA with germline. CDR1 and CDR2 (germline): TSWWSYY, QGS. There are 17 residues in the CDR3.

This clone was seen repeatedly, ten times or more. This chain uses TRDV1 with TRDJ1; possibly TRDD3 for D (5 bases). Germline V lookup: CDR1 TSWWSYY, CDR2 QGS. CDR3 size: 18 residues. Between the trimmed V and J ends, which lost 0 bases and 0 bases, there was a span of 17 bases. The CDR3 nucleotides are TGTGCTCTTGGGGAACTAGTGCGAACCCGGGGGTACACCGATAAACTCATCTTT. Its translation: CALGELVRTRGYTDKLIF.

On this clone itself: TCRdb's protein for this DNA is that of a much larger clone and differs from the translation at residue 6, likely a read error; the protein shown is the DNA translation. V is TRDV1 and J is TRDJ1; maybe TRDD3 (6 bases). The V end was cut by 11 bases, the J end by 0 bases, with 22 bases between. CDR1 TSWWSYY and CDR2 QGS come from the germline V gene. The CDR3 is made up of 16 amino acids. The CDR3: CALRTWGLVYTDKLIF. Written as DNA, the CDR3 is TGTGCTTTAAGAACCTGGGGATTGGTGTACACCGATAAACTCATCTTT.

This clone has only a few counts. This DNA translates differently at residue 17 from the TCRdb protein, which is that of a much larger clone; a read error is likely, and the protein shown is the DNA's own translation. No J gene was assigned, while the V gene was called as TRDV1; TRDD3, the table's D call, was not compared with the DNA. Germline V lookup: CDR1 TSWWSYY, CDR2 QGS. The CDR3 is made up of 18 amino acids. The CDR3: CALGERTLRLAYTDKLTF. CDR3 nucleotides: TGTGCTCTTGGGGAACGAACCCTACGTCTCGCGTACACCGATAAACTCACCTTT.

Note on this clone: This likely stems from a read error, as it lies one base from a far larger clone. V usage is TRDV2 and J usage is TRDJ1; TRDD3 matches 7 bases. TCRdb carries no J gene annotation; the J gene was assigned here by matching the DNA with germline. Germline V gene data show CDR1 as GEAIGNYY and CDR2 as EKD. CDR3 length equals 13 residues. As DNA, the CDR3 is TGCGCCTGCGGGGGGATCCTCACCGATAAACTCATCTTT. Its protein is CACGGILTDKLIF.

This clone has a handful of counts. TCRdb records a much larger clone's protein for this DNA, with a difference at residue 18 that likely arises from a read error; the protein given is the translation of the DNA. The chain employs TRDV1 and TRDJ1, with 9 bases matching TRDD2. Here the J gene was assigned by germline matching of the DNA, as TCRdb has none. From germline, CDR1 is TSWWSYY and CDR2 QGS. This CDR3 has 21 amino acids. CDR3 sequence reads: CALGELAFLPPRLGITDRLIF. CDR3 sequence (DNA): TGTGCTCTTGGGGAATTGGCCTTCCTACCGCCACGGCTGGGAATCACCGATAGACTCATCTTT.

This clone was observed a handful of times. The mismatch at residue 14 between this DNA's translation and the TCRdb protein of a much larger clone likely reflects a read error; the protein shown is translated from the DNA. The CDR3 sequence is CALGTLPGGGGWRGKLIF. CDR3 nucleotide sequence: TGTGCTCTTGGGACACTTCCGGGAGGTGGGGGATGGAGGGGTAAACTCATCTTT. The V and J genes are TRDV1 and TRDJ1, with 8 bases fitting TRDD3. The J gene, absent from TCRdb, was called here by matching the DNA to germline. V was clipped by 5 bases and J by 7 bases; unmatched bases: 21. Germline V gene lookup returns CDR1 TSWWSYY and CDR2 QGS. This CDR3 contains 18 residues.

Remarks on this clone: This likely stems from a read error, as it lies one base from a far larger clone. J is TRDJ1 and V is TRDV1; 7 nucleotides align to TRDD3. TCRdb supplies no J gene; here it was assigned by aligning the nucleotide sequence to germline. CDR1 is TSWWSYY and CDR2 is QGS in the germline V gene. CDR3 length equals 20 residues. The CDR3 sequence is CALGERNKFGGPLYTDKLIF. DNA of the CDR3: TGTGCTCTCGGGGAACGCAATAAGTTTGGGGGACCCTTGTACACCGATAAACTCATCTTT.

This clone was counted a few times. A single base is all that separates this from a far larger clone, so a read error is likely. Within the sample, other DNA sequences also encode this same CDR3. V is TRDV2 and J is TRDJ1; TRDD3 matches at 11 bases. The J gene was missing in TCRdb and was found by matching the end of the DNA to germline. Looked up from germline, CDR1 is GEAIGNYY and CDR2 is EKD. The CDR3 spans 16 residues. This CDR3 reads CACDTGLGDNTDKLIF. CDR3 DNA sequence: TGTGCCTGCGACACCGGACTGGGGGATAACACCGATAAACTCATCTTT.

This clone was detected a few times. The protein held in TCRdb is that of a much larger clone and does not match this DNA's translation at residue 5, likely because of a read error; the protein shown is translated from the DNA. The CDR3 DNA follows: TGTGCCTGTGACTCCATAAGGGAACCCCTCCTCAACTTAACCGATAAACTCATCTTT. Its protein product is CACDSIREPLLNLTDKLIF. The gene calls are TRDV2 and TRDJ1, with D hard to call. The CDR3 is 19 amino acids. V was trimmed by 3 bases and J by 2 bases, leaving 27 bases between them. Germline V gene sequence: CDR1 GEAIGNYY, CDR2 EKD.

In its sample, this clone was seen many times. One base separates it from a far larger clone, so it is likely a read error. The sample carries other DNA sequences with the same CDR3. This chain's CDR3 is CALGDHLVSRGITKDKLIF. CDR3 bases: TGTGCTCTTGGGGATCACCTAGTTAGCCGGGGGATAACCAAGGATAAACTCATCTTT. The chain is built from TRDV1 and TRDJ1; 8 bases line up with TRDD3. V dropped 3 bases and J dropped 5; count of bases not matched to a gene: 20. This CDR3 contains 19 residues. Germline V gene data show CDR1 as TSWWSYY and CDR2 as QGS.

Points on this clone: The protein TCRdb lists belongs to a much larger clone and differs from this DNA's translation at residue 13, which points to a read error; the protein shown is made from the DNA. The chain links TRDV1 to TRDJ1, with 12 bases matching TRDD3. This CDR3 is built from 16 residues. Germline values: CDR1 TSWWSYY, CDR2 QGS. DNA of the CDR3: TGTGCTCTTGTGGGTACTGGGGGATACAACACCGATGAACTCATCTTT. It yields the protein CALVGTGGYNTDELIF.

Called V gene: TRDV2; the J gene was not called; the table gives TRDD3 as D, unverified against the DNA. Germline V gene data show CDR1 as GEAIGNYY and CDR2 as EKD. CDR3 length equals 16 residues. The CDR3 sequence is CACDTGQYWGRGKLIF. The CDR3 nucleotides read TGTGCCTGTGACACCGGACAGTACTGGGGGAGGGGTAAGCTCATCTTT.

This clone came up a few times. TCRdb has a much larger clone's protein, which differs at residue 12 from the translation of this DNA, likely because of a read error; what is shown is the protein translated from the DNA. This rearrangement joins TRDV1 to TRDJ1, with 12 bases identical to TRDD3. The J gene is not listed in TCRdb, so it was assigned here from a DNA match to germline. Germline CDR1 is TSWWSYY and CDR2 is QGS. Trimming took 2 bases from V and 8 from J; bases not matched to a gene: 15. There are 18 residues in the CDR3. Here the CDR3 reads CALGETRTGGYPSTKLIF. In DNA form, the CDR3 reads TGTGCTCTTGGGGAAACTAGGACTGGGGGATACCCATCGACAAAACTCATCTTT.

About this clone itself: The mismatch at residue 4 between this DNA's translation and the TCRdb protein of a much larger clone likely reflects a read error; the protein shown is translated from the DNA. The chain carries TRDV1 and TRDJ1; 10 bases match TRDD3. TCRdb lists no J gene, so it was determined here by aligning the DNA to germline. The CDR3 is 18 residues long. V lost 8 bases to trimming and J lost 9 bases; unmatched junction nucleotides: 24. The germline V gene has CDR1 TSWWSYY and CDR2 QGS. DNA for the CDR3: TGTGCTCTTAGGACTCTTAGAATAGGTGGTTGGGGGATACAACAACTCATCTTT. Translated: CALRTLRIGGWGIQQLIF.

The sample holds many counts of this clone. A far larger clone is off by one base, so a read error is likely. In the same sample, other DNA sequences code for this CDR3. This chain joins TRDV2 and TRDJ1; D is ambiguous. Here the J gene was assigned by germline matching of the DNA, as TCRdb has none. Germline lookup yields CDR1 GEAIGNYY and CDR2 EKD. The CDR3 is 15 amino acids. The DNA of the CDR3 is TGTGCCTGCGACACCGTAGTACCAGACACCGATAAACTCATCTTT. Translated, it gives CACDTVVPDTDKLIF.

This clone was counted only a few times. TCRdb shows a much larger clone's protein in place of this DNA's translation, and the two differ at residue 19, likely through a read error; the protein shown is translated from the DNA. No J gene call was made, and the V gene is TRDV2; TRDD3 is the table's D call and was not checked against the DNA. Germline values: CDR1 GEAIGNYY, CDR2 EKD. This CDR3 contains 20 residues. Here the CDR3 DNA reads TGTGCCTGTGACTCCGGGGCGGACTGGGGGATACGCGGGAGGACCGATAAACTCACCTTT. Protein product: CACDSGADWGIRGRTDKLTF.

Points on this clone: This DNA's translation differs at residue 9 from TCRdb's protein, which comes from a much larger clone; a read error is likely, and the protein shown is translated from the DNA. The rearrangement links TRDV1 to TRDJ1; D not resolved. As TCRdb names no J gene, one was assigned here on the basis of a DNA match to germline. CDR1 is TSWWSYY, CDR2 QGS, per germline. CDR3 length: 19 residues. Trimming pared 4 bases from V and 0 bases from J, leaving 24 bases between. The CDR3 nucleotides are TGTGCTCTTGGGGGACGTATAAACCACTCGTGTAGGGACACCGATAAACTCATCTTT. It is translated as CALGGRINHSCRDTDKLIF.

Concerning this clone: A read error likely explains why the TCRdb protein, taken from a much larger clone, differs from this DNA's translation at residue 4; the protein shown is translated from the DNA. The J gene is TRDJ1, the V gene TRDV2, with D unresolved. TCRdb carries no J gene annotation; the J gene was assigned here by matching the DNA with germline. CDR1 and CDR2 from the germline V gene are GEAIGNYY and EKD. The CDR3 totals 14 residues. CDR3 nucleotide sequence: TGTGCCTGTGTCACCGTTTTGTACACCGATAAACTCATCTTT. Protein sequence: CACVTVLYTDKLIF.

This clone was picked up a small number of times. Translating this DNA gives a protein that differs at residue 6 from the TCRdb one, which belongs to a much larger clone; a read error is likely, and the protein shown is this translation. CDR3 nucleotide sequence: TGTGCTCTTGGGGAGCGGAGATCTCCTTGCGGAGACACCGATAAACTCATCTTT. It is translated as CALGERRSPCGDTDKLIF. The chain employs TRDV1 and TRDJ1; D is unresolved. The CDR3 is 18 amino acids. Germline V lookup: CDR1 TSWWSYY, CDR2 QGS. The V gene lost 3 bases and the J gene lost 0 bases, with 20 bases spanning the gap.